These 22 T cell receptor beta chains were all obtained from the same sample, sequenced in a study of blood T cell repertoires in COVID-19. This table comes from immunoSEQ multiplex PCR, and its TCRdb copy is limited to in-frame clones, with some not included. The sample gives about 52,000 clones, 86% of which show up once; around 24% is in the top ten. Sample: peripheral blood. These receptors were taken from a woman older than 75 with acute or convalescent COVID-19.

The V and J genes are TRBV6-1 and TRBJ1-6; D is ambiguous. There are 15 residues in the CDR3. V shed 3 bases and J shed 8 bases, with 14 bases lying between them. Germline loops: CDR1 MNHNS, CDR2 SASEGT. Here the CDR3 reads CASSEHRLGDSPLHF. DNA of the CDR3: TGTGCCAGCAGTGAGCATCGGCTCGGGGATTCACCCCTCCACTTT.

This chain links TRBV5-4 with TRBJ1-6, with a weak D call TRBD1 (5 bases). The CDR3 contains 14 residues. CDR1 and CDR2 from the germline V gene are SGHNT and YYREEE (reference sequence). Trimming cost V 2 bases and J 7 bases, with 10 bases left between them. CDR3 sequence (DNA): TGTGCCAGCAGCTTACGTGGGGGGAATTCACCCCTCCACTTT. It codes for CASSLRGGNSPLHF. Full variable domain (missing parts from reference TRBV5-4 and TRBJ1-6): ETGVTQSPTHLIKTRGQQVTLRCSSQSGHNTVSWYQQALGQGPQFIFQYYREEENGRGNFPPRFSGLQFPNYSSELNVNALELDDSALYLCASSLRGGNSPLHFGNGTRLTVT.

This clone was recorded once. The genes are TRBV6-6 and TRBJ1-1, with D possibly being TRBD1 (5 bases). The V gene lost 10 bases and the J gene lost 6 bases, with 15 bases spanning the gap. The CDR3 runs 12 residues. Germline CDR1 and CDR2: MNHNY and SVGAGI (reference sequence). The CDR3 sequence: CATGRQGSEAFF. Written as DNA, the CDR3 is TGTGCCACCGGACGTCAGGGATCTGAAGCTTTCTTT.

As regards this clone: One junction end does not reproduce the germline sequence, and a read error may be involved. The chain's CDR3 is CASSDGFGTLHF. The CDR3 region has the DNA TGTGCCAGCAGTGACGGGTTTGGGACACTACACTTC. The chain links TRBV6-1 to TRBJ2-7, with a tentative D call TRBD1 (6 bases). Looked up from germline, CDR1 is MNHNS and CDR2 is SASEGT. The CDR3 loop spans 12 amino acids.

The J gene is TRBJ2-2, the V gene TRBV11-3; 7 positions match TRBD2. Germline CDR1 SGHNT, CDR2 YENEEA. The CDR3 covers 14 residues. J lost 6 bases, V lost 5 bases, and 6 bases had no gene match. CDR3 sequence: CASSVTSEAGELFF. CDR3 sequence (DNA): TGTGCCAGCAGCGTAACTAGCGAGGCCGGGGAGCTGTTTTTT.

The V gene is TRBV5-1, the J gene TRBJ2-1, with D uncertain. V lost 5 bases to trimming and J lost 0 bases, with 9 bases between them. The V gene's germline CDR1 is SGHRS and CDR2 YFSETQ. The CDR3 runs to 14 residues. This CDR3 reads CASSPPGSYNEQFF. The CDR3, as DNA: TGCGCCAGCAGTCCTCCAGGCTCCTACAATGAGCAGTTCTTC.

This chain joins TRBV2 and TRBJ1-1; the match to TRBD1 covers 12 bases. The V gene's germline CDR1 is SNHLY and CDR2 FYNNEI. V lost 7 bases, J lost 5 bases, and 5 bases stayed unmatched. CDR3 length: 14 amino acids. CDR3 DNA sequence: TGTGCCAGCACCCGGGACAGGGGGCCTACTGAAGCTTTCTTT. It specifies CASTRDRGPTEAFF.

The genes are TRBV5-8 and TRBJ2-2; a possible D gene is TRBD2 (6 bases). This CDR3 region has 15 residues. V was shortened by 2 bases and J by 1 base, with 9 bases between the two germline ends. Looked up from germline, CDR1 is SGHTS and CDR2 is YDEGEE. Here the CDR3 reads CASSFGGRNTGELFF. CDR3 nucleotides: TGTGCCAGCAGCTTTGGGGGGAGGAACACCGGGGAGCTGTTTTTT.

The chain recombines TRBV5-4 with TRBJ1-2; 9 positions match TRBD1. Germline CDR1 and CDR2: SGHNT and YYREEE (reference sequence). This CDR3 region has 15 residues. Trimming cost V 4 bases and J 8 bases; bases outside gene matches: 12. The CDR3 loop is CASSQQDRGTMGYTF. The CDR3 nucleotides read TGTGCCAGCAGCCAGCAGGACAGGGGAACGATGGGCTACACCTTC.

The V gene is TRBV9, the J gene TRBJ2-2; a weak D match, TRBD2 (5 bases). The length of the CDR3 is 16 residues. In germline, CDR1 is SGDLS, CDR2 YYNGEE. Trimming stripped 3 bases from V and 7 bases from J, with 19 bases between. CDR3 sequence (DNA): TGTGCCAGCAGCGCCACTCTAAGGCCGGGAAGCGGGGAGCTGTTTTTT. Encoded protein: CASSATLRPGSGELFF.

This chain joins TRBV9 and TRBJ2-1; 8 bases match TRBD2. After removal of 0 bases from V and 5 bases from J, the junction contained 4 bases not matched to a gene. Germline V gene data show CDR1 as SGDLS and CDR2 as YYNGEE. CDR3 length equals 15 residues. The CDR3 region is CASSVDRGGHNEQFF. The CDR3 nucleotides are TGTGCCAGCAGCGTAGACCGGGGGGGCCACAATGAGCAGTTCTTC.

This rearrangement joins TRBV6-5 to TRBJ1-2, with a tentative D call TRBD1 (6 bases). Trimming took 6 bases from V and 8 from J, leaving 13 bases between them. Germline V gene data show CDR1 as MNHEY and CDR2 as SVGAGI. This CDR3 has 12 residues. The CDR3 loop is CASRTTGNGYTF. CDR3 nucleotides: TGTGCCAGCAGGACCACAGGGAACGGCTACACCTTC.

The V call is TRBV19, the J call TRBJ2-1; D is perhaps TRBD2 (6 bases). The CDR3 is 13 residues long. The germline V and J ends were trimmed by 9 bases and 4 bases, with 13 bases remaining between them. Per germline, CDR1 LNHDA and CDR2 SQIVND (reference sequence). CDR3 in DNA: TGTGCCAGCTACGGGACTCGATACAATGAGCAGTTCTTC. It translates to CASYGTRYNEQFF.

V gene TRBV27 combines with J gene TRBJ1-1; D gene unclear. CDR1 is MNHEY and CDR2 is SMNVEV in the germline V gene (reference sequence). This CDR3 spans 15 amino acids. Trimming cost V 3 bases and J 0 bases, with 11 bases left between them. Written as DNA, the CDR3 is TGTGCCAGCAGTTTCCTCTCACAGATGAACACTGAAGCTTTCTTT. Translation: CASSFLSQMNTEAFF.

The chain is built from TRBV7-8 and TRBJ1-1; no definite D call. Trimming took off 5 bases at V and 1 base at J, with 8 bases between the two ends. Germline values: CDR1 SGHVS, CDR2 FQNEAQ. The CDR3 has 13 amino acids. CDR3 in DNA: TGTGCCAGCAGCCGTACAGAGAACACTGAAGCTTTCTTT. Translation: CASSRTENTEAFF.

This chain links TRBV4-1 with TRBJ2-4; a possible D gene is TRBD2 (5 bases). Germline CDR1 is MGHRA and CDR2 is YSYEKL. The CDR3 runs to 13 residues. V was cut by 4 bases and J by 5 bases, with 9 bases left in between. The CDR3 spells CASSPREENIQYF. CDR3 nucleotides: TGCGCCAGCAGCCCCCGGGAAGAAAACATTCAGTACTTC.

This chain connects TRBV14 to TRBJ1-4; 9 bases line up with TRBD1. CDR3 size: 14 residues. V was pared by 4 bases and J by 8 bases, with 5 bases of the junction left unmatched. In germline, CDR1 is SGHDN, CDR2 FVKESK. The CDR3 nucleotides are TGTGCCAGCAGCCGACAGGGGGTAGTGGAAAAACTGTTTTTT. Its translation: CASSRQGVVEKLFF.

The rearrangement uses TRBV3-1 (or the pseudogene TRBV3-2) and TRBJ1-2; D gene unclear. The germline gives CDR1 LGHDT, CDR2 YNNKEL (reference sequence). This CDR3 has 13 residues. The V end was cut by 0 bases, the J end by 6 bases, with 8 bases between. The CDR3 nucleotides read TGTGCCAGCAGCCAAGATCTTCAGGATGGCTACACCTTC. Protein sequence: CASSQDLQDGYTF.

The chain carries TRBV5-4 and TRBJ2-7; 12 bases fit TRBD2. With V trimmed by 3 bases and J by 4 bases, 8 bases remained unmatched. Germline CDR1 reads SGHNT; CDR2 reads YYREEE (reference sequence). This CDR3 contains 16 residues. In DNA form, the CDR3 reads TGTGCCAGCAGCTCTCGGACTAGCGGGGAACCGTACGAGCAGTACTTC. Amino acid sequence: CASSSRTSGEPYEQYF.

This clone was observed a few times. The chain combines TRBV7-3 with TRBJ2-3; D perhaps matches TRBD1 (6 bases). This CDR3 is 13 amino acids long. Deletions cut 6 bases from V and 4 bases from J, with 11 bases between. The V gene's germline CDR1 is SGHTA and CDR2 FQGTGA. The CDR3 nucleotides are TGTGCCAGCAGTTCACAGGGCCCAGATACGCAGTATTTT. Protein: CASSSQGPDTQYF.

The chain is built from TRBV12-3 or TRBV12-4 and TRBJ1-5; no reliable D call. The CDR3 spans 12 residues. Between the trimmed V and J ends, which lost 3 bases and 9 bases, there was a span of 9 bases. The CDR3 here is CASSLEVGPQHF. CDR3 nucleotides: TGTGCCAGCAGTTTGGAGGTCGGGCCCCAGCATTTT.

The CDR3 region is CASSPVGLYEQYV. CDR3 DNA: TGTGCCAGCTCACCCGTGGGCTTGTACGAGCAGTACGTC. This chain joins TRBV18 and TRBJ2-7, with no clear D. Trimming pared 3 bases from V and 4 bases from J, leaving 10 bases between. The CDR3 sequence is 13 residues long. The germline V gene encodes CDR1 KGHSH and CDR2 LQKENI.